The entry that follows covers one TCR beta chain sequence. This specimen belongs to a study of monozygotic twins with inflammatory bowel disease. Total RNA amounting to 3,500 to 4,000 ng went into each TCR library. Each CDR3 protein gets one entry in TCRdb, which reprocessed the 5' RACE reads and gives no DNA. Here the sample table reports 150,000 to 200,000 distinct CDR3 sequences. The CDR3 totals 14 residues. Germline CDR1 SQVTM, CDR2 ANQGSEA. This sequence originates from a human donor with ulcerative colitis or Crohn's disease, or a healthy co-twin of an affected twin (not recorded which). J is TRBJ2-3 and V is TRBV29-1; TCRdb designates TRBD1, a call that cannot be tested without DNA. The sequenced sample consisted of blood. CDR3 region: CSVIDRDGTDTQYF.